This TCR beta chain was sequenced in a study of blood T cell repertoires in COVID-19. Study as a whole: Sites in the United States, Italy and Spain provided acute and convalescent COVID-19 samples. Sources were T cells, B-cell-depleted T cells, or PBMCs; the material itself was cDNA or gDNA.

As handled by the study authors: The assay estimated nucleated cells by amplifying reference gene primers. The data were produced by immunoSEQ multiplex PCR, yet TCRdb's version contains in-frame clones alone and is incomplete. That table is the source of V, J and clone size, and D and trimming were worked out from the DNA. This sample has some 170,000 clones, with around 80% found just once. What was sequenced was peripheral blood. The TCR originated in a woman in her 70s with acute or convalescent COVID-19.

The CDR3 DNA follows: TGCGCCAGCAGCTTGCAGGGGACCGAGACATCAGCTTTCTTT. Translated, it gives CASSLQGTETSAFF. The genes are TRBV5-1 and TRBJ1-1; TRBD1 is a possible D gene (6 bases). Germline CDR1 SGHRS, CDR2 YFSETQ. The CDR3 is made up of 14 amino acids. The V end lost 1 base, the J end lost 10 bases, and 17 bases lay between the germline ends.